The 27 T cell receptor beta chains listed next were all sequenced from one sample in a study of regulatory T cells in long-lasting Graves disease. The authors built TCR beta libraries using iRepertoire HTBI primers and Arm-PCR of CDR3 regions. TCRdb re-called the multiplex PCR reads with MiXCR, one entry per CDR3 protein. Here the sample spans approximately 440,000 distinct CDR3 sequences, about 25% being singletons. The time point: persistent/refractory GD, antithyroid drugs over 5 years with positive TRAb. Scientists built the TCR library using RNA that was extracted from PBMCs. Sequences were derived from peripheral blood mononuclear cells (PBMCs), sampled when the disease was refractory, from a patient treated with antithyroid drugs. These receptors were collected from a female donor with Graves disease.

This sequence joins TRBV7-2 and TRBJ1-4, with D hard to call. The germline V gene has CDR1 SGHTA and CDR2 FQGNSA. The V and J ends lost 5 bases and 0 bases respectively, with 10 bases between them. The CDR3 is made up of 15 amino acids. CDR3 sequence: CASSHPETTNEKLFF. In DNA, the CDR3 is TGTGCCAGCAGCCATCCAGAGACAACTAATGAAAAACTGTTTTTT.

The chain carries TRBV12-3 or TRBV12-4 and TRBJ2-4; D is undetermined. The CDR3 extends over 17 amino acids. The V and J ends lost 6 bases and 1 base respectively, with 19 bases between them. The CDR3 protein is CASSHGRSSWAKNIQYF. The CDR3 nucleotides read TGTGCCAGCAGCCACGGACGCAGCTCTTGGGCCAAAAACATTCAGTACTTC.

The chain links TRBV25-1 to TRBJ2-7, with TRBD1 matching over 7 bases. Germline V gene lookup returns CDR1 MGHDK and CDR2 SYGVNS. This CDR3 region has 15 residues. V gave up 1 base and J gave up 4 bases; unmatched junction bases: 7. The CDR3 sequence: CASSEFRGRVYEQYF. The DNA for the CDR3 is TGTGCCAGCAGTGAATTTAGGGGGCGGGTATACGAGCAGTACTTC.

J is TRBJ1-4 and V is TRBV12-3 or TRBV12-4; no clear D gene. Trimming removed 2 bases from V and 4 bases from J, with 5 bases in between. The CDR3 runs 13 residues. The CDR3 DNA reads as TGTGCCAGCAGTTTAAGGATTAATGAAAAACTGTTTTTT. As protein: CASSLRINEKLFF.

This clonotype has just a few counts. The chain uses TRBV11-2 and TRBJ1-2, with D possibly TRBD1 on 6 matching bases. The CDR3 consists of 15 residues. V lost 5 bases, J lost 4 bases, and 17 bases lay in between. The germline V gene has CDR1 SGHAT and CDR2 FQNNGV. The CDR3 loop is CASSRSHRASYGYTF. As DNA, the CDR3 is TGTGCCAGCAGCCGCTCCCACAGGGCGTCCTATGGCTACACCTTC.

This rearrangement joins TRBV12-3 or TRBV12-4 to TRBJ2-2; 8 bases are shared with TRBD2. J was trimmed by 7 bases and V by 10 bases; bases with no gene match: 17. The CDR3 length is 16 residues. For the CDR3, the DNA is TGTGCCACCCGACGGACCGGGAGGGCCTCTGTCGGGGAGCTGTTTTTT. The encoded protein is CATRRTGRASVGELFF.

This clonotype showed up many times. CDR3 region: CASSTHPGNYGYTF. The CDR3 DNA reads as TGTGCCAGCAGCACCCACCCGGGAAACTATGGCTACACCTTC. The chain recombines TRBV7-9 with TRBJ1-2; no definite D call. CDR3 length: 14 amino acids. Germline CDR1 reads SEHNR; CDR2 reads FQNEAQ (reference sequence). V was cut by 5 bases and J by 2 bases, with 12 bases left in between. Full variable domain (rest looked up from reference TRBV7-9 and TRBJ1-2): DTGVSQNPRHKITKRGQNVTFRCDPISEHNRLYWYRQTLGQGPEFLTYFQNEAQLEKSRLLSDRFSAERPKGSFSTLEIQRTEQGDSAMYLCASSTHPGNYGYTFGSGTRLTVV.

This chain joins TRBV20-1 and TRBJ1-1; D is undetermined. Deletions cut 0 bases from V and 1 base from J, with 12 bases between. Germline CDR1 DFQATT, CDR2 SNEGSKA (reference sequence). The CDR3 consists of 15 residues. The CDR3 loop reads CSARDARHKNTEAFF. In nucleotides, the CDR3 is TGCAGTGCTAGAGATGCGAGACACAAGAACACTGAAGCTTTCTTT.

CDR3 sequence: CAISESSGTKRNTIYF. The CDR3 nucleotides read TGTGCCATCAGTGAGTCGAGTGGGACCAAAAGAAACACCATATATTTT. The chain has TRBV10-3 and TRBJ1-3; D might be TRBD1 (5 bases). V was pared by 0 bases and J by 5 bases, with 14 bases between. The CDR3 contains 16 residues. Looked up from germline, CDR1 is ENHRY and CDR2 is SYGVKD.

This clonotype has at least ten counts. V and J are TRBV5-8 and TRBJ1-2; the match to TRBD1 covers 7 bases. The germline V gene has CDR1 SGHTS and CDR2 YDEGEE. Unmatched junction bases numbered 5, after V lost 3 bases and J lost 3 bases. The CDR3 length is 14 residues. This CDR3 reads CASSSGQVDYGYTF. CDR3 sequence (DNA): TGTGCCAGCAGCTCCGGACAGGTCGACTATGGCTACACCTTC.

The J gene is TRBJ1-1, the V gene TRBV20-1; D gene ambiguous. Trimming cost V 0 bases and J 1 base, with 6 bases left between them. The CDR3 sequence is 13 residues long. Germline V CDR1 and CDR2: DFQATT, SNEGSKA (reference sequence). DNA of the CDR3: TGCAGTGCTAGAGATTGGCAGAACACTGAAGCTTTCTTT. Translated, it gives CSARDWQNTEAFF.

Concerning this clonotype: This clone may be a read error of a much larger clone one base away. The chain is built from TRBV20-1 and TRBJ2-4, with D unclear. Looked up from germline, CDR1 is DFQATT and CDR2 is SNEGSKA (reference sequence). V was clipped by 0 bases and J by 0 bases, with 12 bases between them. The CDR3 runs to 16 residues. As DNA, the CDR3 is TGCAGTGCTAGAGATCCCAGCATGTTAGCCAAAAACATTCAGTACTTC. Its translation: CSARDPSMLAKNIQYF.

This clonotype was seen a few times. The chain couples TRBV5-1 to TRBJ2-7, with 11 bases lining up with TRBD1. Germline V gene lookup returns CDR1 SGHRS and CDR2 YFSETQ. V lost 4 bases and J lost 3; bases outside the gene matches: 6. CDR3 length: 15 amino acids. CDR3 protein: CASSDWTGGLYEQYF. The CDR3 DNA sequence: TGCGCCAGCAGCGACTGGACAGGGGGCCTCTACGAGCAGTACTTC.

This clonotype came up many times. The chain has TRBV28 and TRBJ2-4, with 7 bases matching TRBD2. V dropped 6 bases and J dropped 5; count of bases not matched to a gene: 10. The CDR3 contains 15 residues. Germline-derived CDR1 and CDR2 are MDHEN and SYDVKM. The chain's CDR3 is CASSRLAFGENIQYF. The CDR3, as DNA: TGTGCCAGCAGCCGACTAGCTTTCGGGGAAAACATTCAGTACTTC.

This chain links TRBV28 with TRBJ2-1; D might be TRBD2 (5 bases). The V end lost 1 base, the J end lost 8 bases, and 18 bases lay between the germline ends. The CDR3 consists of 16 residues. Germline CDR1 and CDR2: MDHEN and SYDVKM. The CDR3: CASSLSFTRSLDEQFF. The DNA of the CDR3 is TGTGCCAGCAGTTTATCATTCACTAGGTCGCTCGATGAGCAGTTCTTC.

This chain connects TRBV7-9 to TRBJ2-2; D uncertain. Germline V gene sequence: CDR1 SEHNR, CDR2 FQNEAQ (reference sequence). Trimming cost V 3 bases and J 7 bases, with 6 bases left between them. The CDR3 has 12 amino acids. CDR3 sequence reads: CASSFGYGELFF. DNA for the CDR3: TGTGCCAGCAGCTTTGGCTACGGGGAGCTGTTTTTT.

The chain has TRBV20-1 and TRBJ2-1; 13 positions agree with TRBD2. Germline lookup yields CDR1 DFQATT and CDR2 SNEGSKA (reference sequence). V was pared by 6 bases and J by 6 bases, with 11 bases of the junction left unmatched. This CDR3 contains 16 residues. The CDR3, as DNA: TGCAGTGCCCCTGGACTAGCGGGAGAGGGGACCAATGAGCAGTTCTTC. Translating it yields CSAPGLAGEGTNEQFF.

This clonotype was seen repeatedly, ten times or more. The rearrangement joins TRBV5-1 to TRBJ2-5, with 7 bases aligning to TRBD1. The germline V gene encodes CDR1 SGHRS and CDR2 YFSETQ. The trim removed 2 bases at V and 1 base at J, leaving 8 bases unmatched. The CDR3 has 16 residues. The CDR3 here is CASSLGARGIQETQYF. The CDR3 DNA reads TGCGCCAGCAGCTTAGGGGCCAGGGGGATCCAAGAGACCCAGTACTTC.

The sample holds a few counts of this clonotype. The genes are TRBV6-5 and TRBJ1-6; unclear D gene. CDR3 length: 12 residues. Trimming took off 2 bases at V and 14 bases at J, with 10 bases between the two ends. From germline, CDR1 is MNHEY and CDR2 SVGAGI. CDR3 residues: CASSYGEHALHF. CDR3 DNA: TGTGCCAGCAGTTACGGGGAGCACGCCCTCCACTTT.

The chain couples TRBV7-2 to TRBJ1-5; TRBD1 might be the D (5 bases). Germline V gives CDR1 SGHTA, CDR2 FQGNSA. Trimming left V 6 bases short and J 5 bases short, with 17 bases between. CDR3 size: 15 residues. This CDR3 reads CASSTRPGHDQPQHF. The CDR3 DNA is TGTGCCAGCAGTACCCGGCCCGGACACGATCAGCCCCAGCATTTT.

The J gene is TRBJ1-3, the V gene TRBV28; D not certain. This CDR3 region has 15 residues. Trimming removed 6 bases from V and 4 bases from J, with 16 bases in between. CDR1 and CDR2 (germline): MDHEN, SYDVKM. CDR3 in amino acids: CASRPPGWGGNTIYF. In nucleotides, the CDR3 is TGTGCCAGCAGACCCCCCGGTTGGGGAGGAAACACCATATATTTT.

The rearrangement links TRBV7-2 to TRBJ1-6; D call uncertain. The V end lost 1 base, the J end lost 7 bases, and 5 bases lay between the germline ends. Germline loops: CDR1 SGHTA, CDR2 FQGNSA. The length of the CDR3 is 13 residues. The CDR3 DNA reads TGTGCCAGCAGCTTAGGGGCAAATTCACCCCTCCACTTT. Residues: CASSLGANSPLHF.

This clonotype was counted a few times. The rearrangement links TRBV28 to TRBJ1-5; D may be TRBD1 (5 bases). The CDR3 contains 14 residues. V gave up 7 bases and J gave up 4 bases, with 14 bases separating them. Germline CDR1 MDHEN, CDR2 SYDVKM. CDR3: CASIHGGRNQPQHF. In nucleotides, the CDR3 is TGTGCCAGCATCCACGGGGGTCGGAATCAGCCCCAGCATTTT.

This clonotype has ten or more counts. CDR3 nucleotides: TGTGCCAGCAGTTTCCAGTTGACAGGGGTACACGAGCAGTACTTC. This codes for CASSFQLTGVHEQYF. The chain couples TRBV28 to TRBJ2-7; TRBD1 matches at 8 bases. V was clipped by 3 bases and J by 5 bases; unmatched bases: 9. This CDR3 is built from 15 residues. Germline V CDR1 and CDR2: MDHEN, SYDVKM.

Only a few counts were recorded for this clonotype. V usage is TRBV15 and J usage is TRBJ2-1, with TRBD2 identical over 9 bases. The CDR3 totals 13 residues. Germline lookup yields CDR1 LNHNV and CDR2 YYDKDF (reference sequence). CDR3 DNA sequence: TGTGCGACCGGGGCGGGAGGGCCTTCTGAGCAGTTCTTC. Translation gives CATGAGGPSEQFF.

V and J are TRBV4-3 and TRBJ2-4; 8 nucleotides agree with TRBD1. This CDR3 is 14 amino acids long. Germline V gene sequence: CDR1 LGHNA, CDR2 YSLEER. V lost 1 base to trimming and J lost 4 bases; unmatched junction nucleotides: 0. Written as DNA, the CDR3 is TGCGCCAGCAGCCAAGGGGACAGGAAAAACATTCAGTACTTC. It codes for CASSQGDRKNIQYF.

The CDR3 reads CATSNTGLVGELFF. Written as DNA, the CDR3 is TGTGCCACCAGCAATACAGGGCTGGTCGGGGAGCTGTTTTTT. J is TRBJ2-2 and V is TRBV15; possibly TRBD1 for D (6 bases). This CDR3 comprises 14 residues. Trimming stripped 4 bases from V and 7 bases from J, with 13 bases between. Germline CDR1 LNHNV, CDR2 YYDKDF (reference sequence).